This TCR beta chain emerged from a study of T cells in Graves' hyperthyroidism and ophthalmopathy. Study results and limitations: Model output signaled ophthalmopathy a median around 6.9 months ahead of onset.

Patients having uncontrolled infection, another autoimmune disease, pregnancy or lactation were not included. From RNA transcripts, TCR beta CDR3 regions were amplified. A set of HTBI primers served as the primers for a first-round RT-PCR of the TCR CDR3. TCRdb ran MiXCR on the multiplex PCR reads and lists one entry per CDR3 protein. The table has about 640,000 distinct CDR3 sequences, around 20% seen once. This clonotype was recorded a few times. Its target is unknown. The V gene's germline CDR1 is ENHRY and CDR2 SYGVKD. The ends lost 0 bases at V and 5 bases at J; junction bases unmatched: 9. The CDR3 sequence is 17 residues long.

The clonotype originates from a man aged 25 to 40 with Graves' ophthalmopathy. Specimen: blood. The rearrangement joins TRBV10-3 to TRBJ2-1; TRBD2 matches at 8 bases. CDR3 protein: CAISESRGTSGHNEQFF. CDR3 DNA: TGTGCCATCAGTGAGTCACGAGGAACTAGCGGACACAATGAGCAGTTCTTC.